These T cell receptor beta chains were read from a single sample in a study of CD8 T cells in ankylosing spondylitis. TCRdb re-analysed the 5' RACE reads in MiXCR, keeping a single row per CDR3 protein. Altogether 200,000 to 300,000 distinct CDR3 sequences are present, around 8% being singletons, with the ten largest covering roughly 4.9%. Sequenced sample: blood, either unsorted or a sorted T cell fraction (not recorded which). The receptors were gathered from a female donor with ankylosing spondylitis or in good health (not recorded which). CDR3s include the opening cysteine and the closing phenylalanine or tryptophan. The D gene is left open where the match is weak.

v_call	j_call	d_call	cdr3_aa
TRBV10-2	TRBJ2-7	TRBD1	CASSGGQGAYEQYF
TRBV5-6	TRBJ2-1	.	CASSLYRTSYNEQFF
TRBV7-2	TRBJ2-1	TRBD2	CASSQTGLAGGPEQFF
TRBV29-1	TRBJ2-1	TRBD1	CSVGQGGGEQFF
TRBV30	TRBJ2-5	.	CAWKGGKTQYF
TRBV6-1	TRBJ1-5	.	CASTFSPGTSNQPQHF
TRBV10-3	TRBJ2-1	.	CAISRQEHEQFF
TRBV12-3/TRBV12-4	TRBJ1-5	.	CASSLSTLPQHF
TRBV10-3	TRBJ1-1	TRBD1	CAISTGVRQGLNTEAFF
TRBV29-1	TRBJ2-7	TRBD1	CSVTTTGGSYEQYF
TRBV6-2/TRBV6-3	TRBJ1-5	.	CASGDPGHGNQPQHF
TRBV7-1	TRBJ2-1	.	CASSAALPAYNEQFF
TRBV20-1	TRBJ1-1	.	CSARGYSGAMNTEAFF
TRBV19	TRBJ1-2	.	CASSKDNYGYTF
TRBV30	TRBJ1-6	TRBD1	CALRTGDNSPLHF
TRBV10-3	TRBJ2-7	TRBD1	CAISPQGIEQYF
TRBV6-6	TRBJ2-1	TRBD2	CASSYVAGEAYNEQFF
TRBV5-1	TRBJ2-3	.	CASSPGLNTDTQYF
TRBV20-1	TRBJ1-5	TRBD1	CSANGDRGRNQPQHF
TRBV12-3/TRBV12-4	TRBJ2-2	TRBD1	CASSQTGATGELFF
TRBV5-1	TRBJ1-4	TRBD1	CASSLRPMTGLDEKLFF
TRBV5-1	TRBJ1-1	.	CASSFTADTEAFF
TRBV6-2/TRBV6-3	TRBJ2-1	TRBD1	CASSYLVDRGKQFF
TRBV3-1	TRBJ1-1	.	CASSQAGVYTEAFF
TRBV6-2/TRBV6-3	TRBJ1-2	.	CASSYSRPPYGYTF
TRBV28	TRBJ2-6	TRBD1	CASSSPGTEASGANVLTF